These 8 T cell receptor beta chains were sequenced from one sample in a study of spatial heterogeneity in lung cancer. Overall study results and limits: Higher tumor mutation counts went along with higher counts of expanded intratumoral alpha and beta TCRs.

TCRdb ran MiXCR on the 5' RACE reads and lists one entry per CDR3 protein. The sample has over 10,000 distinct CDR3 sequences, 5% to 6.5% seen once. No antigen has been identified for these receptors. Time point reported: sample taken at primary tumor resection. The specimen was lung tumor tissue, collected at surgery. These receptor sequences come from a male donor with early-stage non-small cell lung cancer.

At least ten counts were recorded for this clonotype. The chain has TRBV15 and TRBJ1-3, with D maybe TRBD1 (5 bases). V was pared by 0 bases and J by 1 base, with 7 bases between. Germline CDR1 reads LNHNV; CDR2 reads YYDKDF (reference sequence). The CDR3 contains 15 residues. The CDR3 here is CATSRDEGSGNTIYF. CDR3 nucleotides: TGTGCCACCAGCAGAGATGAGGGGTCTGGAAACACCATATATTTT.

This clonotype was seen repeatedly, ten times or more. J is TRBJ2-6 and V is TRBV6-5; perhaps TRBD1 as D (5 bases). V lost 6 bases, J lost 0 bases, and 15 bases lay in between. The CDR3 is 17 amino acids. Looked up from germline, CDR1 is MNHEY and CDR2 is SVGAGI. The CDR3 region has the DNA TGTGCCAGCAGCCACAATAGGGGCAGCTCTGGGGCCAACGTCCTGACTTTC. Translation gives CASSHNRGSSGANVLTF.

This clonotype was counted many times. The V gene is TRBV25-1, the J gene TRBJ2-1, with a possible D match to TRBD1 (5 bases). CDR3 length: 15 residues. Germline V gene lookup returns CDR1 MGHDK and CDR2 SYGVNS. V gave up 3 bases and J gave up 6 bases, with 15 bases separating them. This CDR3 reads CASSDTTVAFNEQFF. The CDR3 bases are TGTGCCAGCAGTGACACGACAGTTGCATTCAATGAGCAGTTCTTC.

This clonotype has a count of ten or more. V is TRBV5-1 and J is TRBJ2-1; TRBD2 agrees at 7 bases. Germline assignment: CDR1 SGHRS and CDR2 YFSETQ. V trimming: 4 bases; J trimming: 6 bases; junction bases outside the gene matches: 16. The CDR3 runs to 17 residues. The CDR3 coding sequence is TGCGCCAGCAGCCGGAATGTGGGAGGGCCCGGAGGCAATGAGCAGTTCTTC. It specifies CASSRNVGGPGGNEQFF.

This clonotype was counted at least ten times. The chain carries TRBV7-2 and TRBJ1-1; TRBD1 agrees at 8 bases. This CDR3 is built from 17 residues. Per germline, CDR1 SGHTA and CDR2 FQGNSA. The V gene end was trimmed by 5 bases and the J gene end by 11 bases; junction bases not matched to a gene: 22. The CDR3 reads CASSQNMKGTGRFVAFF. CDR3 coding DNA: TGTGCCAGCAGCCAAAATATGAAAGGGACAGGACGGTTTGTCGCTTTCTTT. Supplemented by reference TRBV7-2 and TRBJ1-1, the full variable domain reads GAGVSQSPSNKVTEKGKDVELRCDPISGHTALYWYRQSLGQGLEFLIYFQGNSAPDKSGLPSDRFSAERTGGSVSTLTIQRTQQEDSAVYLCASSQNMKGTGRFVAFFGQGTRLTVV.

The sample holds many counts of this clonotype. The chain recombines TRBV5-1 with TRBJ1-4; the match to TRBD1 covers 10 bases. After removal of 4 bases from V and 6 bases from J, the junction contained 6 bases not matched to a gene. Looked up from germline, CDR1 is SGHRS and CDR2 is YFSETQ. The CDR3 loop spans 15 amino acids. The DNA of the CDR3 is TGCGCCAGCAGCCCGGGGACAGGGGTGGATGAAAAACTGTTTTTT. The encoded protein is CASSPGTGVDEKLFF.

This clonotype occurred many times. The CDR3 sequence: CATSDLASGSYEQYF. The CDR3 nucleotides are TGTGCCACCAGTGACCTAGCTAGCGGCTCCTACGAGCAGTACTTC. The chain has TRBV24-1 and TRBJ2-7, with TRBD2 matching over 7 bases. V was pared by 4 bases and J by 0 bases, with 5 bases of the junction left unmatched. In germline, CDR1 is KGHDR, CDR2 SFDVKD. The CDR3 has 15 amino acids.

There are many counts of this clonotype. The chain joins TRBV9 to TRBJ2-7; D remains unclear. This CDR3 is 13 amino acids long. The V gene lost 9 bases and the J gene lost 4 bases, with 17 bases spanning the gap. Germline V gene data show CDR1 as SGDLS and CDR2 as YYNGEE. The CDR3: CANPLFFLYEQYV. DNA of the CDR3: TGTGCCAACCCACTCTTTTTTCTTTACGAGCAGTACGTC.